Listed below are T cell receptor beta chains from one sample, sequenced in a study of T cell repertoires in cytomegalovirus infection. TCRdb re-derived calls from the reads in MiXCR, one entry per CDR3 protein. The data show approximately 700,000 distinct CDR3 sequences, 35% to 45% seen once. Specimen: PBMCs. These receptors came from a human donor in good health (CMV status not recorded). Some clones in this sample may be carry-over from other donors' samples. Each CDR3 is given with its conserved first and last residue. D genes are given only for firm matches. Part of the rows lack a size; the others show once, few, many or a class for expanded clones.

>TRBV16|once|TRBJ1-2|NA
CASSQSSRAGGYGYTF
TGTGCCAGCAGCCAATCGAGTCGGGCAGGCGGGTATGGCTACACCTTC
>TRBV19|NA|TRBJ2-3|TRBD2
CASSIGGGPEDKQYF
TGTGCCAGTAGTATTGGGGGAGGGCCTGAAGATAAGCAGTATTTT
>TRBV12-3/TRBV12-4|few|TRBJ1-2|TRBD1
CASSWDRGYTF
TGTGCCAGCAGTTGGGACAGAGGCTACACCTTC
>TRBV7-8|many|TRBJ2-1|TRBD1
CASKIGQGALNEQFF
TGTGCCAGCAAGATAGGACAGGGGGCTTTAAATGAGCAGTTCTTC
>TRBV29-1|NA|TRBJ2-5|NA
CSVVPRGETQYF
TGCAGCGTTGTCCCCCGCGGGGAGACCCAGTACTTC
>TRBV6-1|NA|TRBJ1-6|NA
CASSEVSGVGSPLHF
TGTGCCAGCAGTGAAGTGTCGGGAGTAGGGTCACCCCTCCACTTT
>TRBV7-2|many|TRBJ2-3|NA
CASSSIIRDTQYF
TGTGCCAGCAGTTCCATTATCCGAGATACGCAGTATTTT
>TRBV6-6|NA|TRBJ1-2|NA
CASSSMTGPYGYTF
TGTGCCAGCAGTTCCATGACGGGCCCCTATGGCTACACCTTC
>TRBV18|NA|TRBJ1-5|TRBD1
CASSRGQRSNQPQHF
TGTGCCAGCTCACGGGGACAGAGATCCAATCAGCCCCAGCATTTT
>TRBV19|once|TRBJ2-1|NA
CASIRGYGDPYNEQFF
TGTGCCAGTATAAGAGGTTACGGGGACCCCTACAATGAGCAGTTCTTC
>TRBV4-1|NA|TRBJ1-1|NA
CASSRPTGNTEAFF
TGCGCCAGCAGCCGGCCCACAGGGAACACTGAAGCTTTCTTT
>TRBV7-6|few|TRBJ1-5|NA
CASSEGSGGPNQPQHF
TGTGCCAGCAGCGAAGGGAGTGGGGGCCCCAATCAGCCCCAGCATTTT
>TRBV7-2|NA|TRBJ2-7|TRBD2
CASSFLAGGVAYEQYF
TGTGCCAGCAGCTTCCTAGCGGGGGGGGTTGCTTACGAGCAGTACTTC
>TRBV7-6|few|TRBJ1-2|NA
CASSLGLPDGYTF
TGTGCCAGCAGCCTAGGACTTCCAGATGGCTACACCTTC
>TRBV19|few|TRBJ2-1|TRBD2
CASSAGTSGVNEQFF
TGTGCCAGTAGTGCCGGGACTAGCGGGGTTAATGAGCAGTTCTTC
>TRBV29-1|NA|TRBJ2-2|NA
CSVARTGELFF
TGCAGCGTTGCCCGAACCGGGGAGCTGTTTTTT
>TRBV7-3|NA|TRBJ1-2|NA
CASIFGTSGSSYTF
TGTGCCAGCATCTTCGGTACGTCAGGTTCCAGCTACACCTTT
>TRBV5-1|NA|TRBJ1-1|NA
CASSFGGVGRNAEAFF
TGCGCCAGCAGCTTCGGAGGTGTTGGGAGAAACGCTGAAGCTTTCTTT
>TRBV7-9|few|TRBJ2-1|NA
CATSYVGSSYNEQFF
TGTGCCACCTCTTATGTGGGGTCTTCCTACAATGAGCAGTTCTTC
>TRBV7-2|once|TRBJ2-5|TRBD1
CASSRPGQGEETQYF
TGTGCCAGCAGCCGGCCGGGACAGGGTGAAGAGACCCAGTACTTC
>TRBV28|NA|TRBJ1-5|NA
CASSHDSDNQPQHF
TGTGCCAGCAGTCATGACAGTGACAATCAGCCCCAGCATTTT
>TRBV12-3/TRBV12-4|few|TRBJ2-3|NA
CASSLGPNTDTQYF
TGTGCCAGCAGTTTAGGACCCAACACAGATACGCAGTATTTT